This T cell receptor beta chain emerged from a study of blood T cell repertoires in COVID-19. Whole-study context: Sites across the United States, Italy and Spain contributed samples from acute and convalescent COVID-19. T cells, B-cell-depleted T cells, or PBMCs supplied cDNA or gDNA.

Original analysis: Amplified reference gene primers provided the basis for estimating nucleated cell counts. Generated by immunoSEQ multiplex PCR, the TCRdb table keeps only in-frame clones and is missing some. The DNA gave D and trimming, while V, J and clone size come from that table. The data show about 160,000 clones, 80% to 85% seen once. Trimming shortened V by 2 bases and J by 2 bases, and 28 bases separated the two germline ends. This CDR3 has 21 residues. From germline, CDR1 is SGHRS and CDR2 YFSETQ. The clonotype originates from a woman aged 80 or older with active or convalescent COVID-19. The rearrangement uses TRBV5-1 and TRBJ1-4; D perhaps matches TRBD1 (5 bases). Source material: peripheral blood. DNA of the CDR3: TGCGCCAGCAGCTTTAGGACGCGCGAGCAGGGAAACGTGAAGACTAATGAAAAACTGTTTTTT. Translated: CASSFRTREQGNVKTNEKLFF.